This T cell receptor (beta chain) emerged from a study of T cell responses to AZD1222 COVID-19 vaccine (dated by TCRdb to 2020 to 2023). Study-wide context: AZD1222 recipients whose second dose came at about 4 weeks and those whose second dose came at about 12 weeks were combined into one group, since spike-specific TCR depth and breadth did not differ between the two schedules. Trial participants were enrolled by age into 18-55, 56-69 and 70-plus year subgroups, with around 140, 26 and 57 TCR-sequenced participants respectively. A total of just over 230 trial participants underwent TCR sequencing, of whom some 210 received two doses of AZD1222 and about 26 received two doses of the MenACWY control vaccine. The paper's findings and limits, for the study overall: Most participants were white British and females outnumbered males, and the authors suggested that clonal diversity may have been underestimated. Conclusions about previously exposed vaccinees are limited because only five to seven AZD1222 recipients were SARS-CoV-2 seropositive at baseline. No day 14 peak-response samples were available, so repertoires were characterized only after the peak T cell response. In the small 56-69-year group, the increase in depth fell short of significance, most likely because of low power. Reportedly, almost half of the unique spike-specific TCRs recognized epitopes lying outside the regions that are mutated in the B.1.351 and B.1.1.7 variants. Vaccine-associated CD4 TCRs spanned the whole spike protein, with dominant responses in regions 160-218 and 743-854. After two AZD1222 doses, spike-specific TCR breadth and depth were significantly higher than at day 0 and than in MenACWY recipients.

With respect to this clone: Which antigen it targets is not known. No clone much larger than this one lies a single base away; base qualities are absent.

What this sample's time point label stands for: baseline before first vaccination. Samples from vaccinated people were obtained from the UK trials COV001 and COV002, which included a single-blind randomized controlled phase 2/3 trial of AZD1222 (ChAdOx1 nCoV-19) in healthy adults. Trial participant PBMC samples were collected at day 0 and day 28 after the second dose for TCRbeta chain sequencing. V is pruned by 4 bases and J by 4 bases, leaving 6 bases of the junction without a gene match. As encoded in the germline V gene (reference sequence), CDR1 is LNHDA while CDR2 is SQIVND. The CDR3 sequence holds 15 residues, the cysteine and phenylalanine included. Only the CDR3 DNA stays, 45 bases, in frame from base 1. The CDR3 regions of human TCRbeta chains were subjected to immunosequencing. Per the source publication's procedure: TCRs in the repertoires were matched against a reference library of SARS-CoV-2-specific TCRs that had been generated with the MIRA antigen-specificity platform. Breadth was defined as the fraction of unique TCRs that were SARS-CoV-2-associated. Depth was defined as the fraction of total T cells that were SARS-CoV-2-associated. Using the MIRA data, each spike-specific TCR was assigned both to the spike region to which the TCR was reactive and to a CD4 or CD8 class. Log10-transformed breadth and depth values were compared by one-way ANOVA with Sidak's multiple comparisons tests. Here the immuneACCESS table is served through TCRdb, limited to in-frame sequences with V and J called. Missing clones are a known gap in these copies; in checked studies unresolved V genes cover under half, and the rest lacks a known reason. V, J and clone size are those of that table, while D and trimming were read from the DNA. For this sample the table gives approximately 74,000 clones, of which more than 80% were detected only once. Of the sample, under 3% is held by the ten largest clones.

In this chain, TRBV19 is recombined with TRBJ2-2; 7 bases in the junction line up with TRBD1. The clonotype comes from an adult in good health. The sequencing here drew on peripheral blood, taken on day 0 of AZD1222 vaccination. This receptor carries the CDR3 CASSRQGSGTGELFF. The DNA sequence is given as TGTGCCAGTAGTAGACAGGGATCGGGCACCGGGGAGCTGTTTTTT.